The source of this TCR beta chain is a study of blood T cell repertoires in COVID-19. Study as a whole: Samples representing acute and convalescent COVID-19 were sourced from the United States, Italy and Spain. T cells, B-cell-depleted T cells, or PBMCs supplied cDNA or gDNA.

Profiled with immunoSEQ multiplex PCR; TCRdb holds only in-frame clones, not every one. This table has about 150,000 clones, approximately 83% appearing once. Per the germline V gene, CDR1 is MDHEN and CDR2 is SYDVKM. The CDR3 loop spans 17 amino acids. The V gene end was trimmed by 4 bases and the J gene end by 9 bases; junction bases not matched to a gene: 14. The origin of this receptor is a man between 65 and 85 years old with acute or convalescent COVID-19. The sequenced sample was peripheral blood. This sequence joins TRBV28 and TRBJ2-3, with TRBD2 identical over 12 bases. CDR3 loop: CASSWTSGTPLYSTQYF. CDR3 sequence (DNA): TGTGCCAGCAGTTGGACTAGCGGGACGCCCCTATACAGCACGCAGTATTTT.